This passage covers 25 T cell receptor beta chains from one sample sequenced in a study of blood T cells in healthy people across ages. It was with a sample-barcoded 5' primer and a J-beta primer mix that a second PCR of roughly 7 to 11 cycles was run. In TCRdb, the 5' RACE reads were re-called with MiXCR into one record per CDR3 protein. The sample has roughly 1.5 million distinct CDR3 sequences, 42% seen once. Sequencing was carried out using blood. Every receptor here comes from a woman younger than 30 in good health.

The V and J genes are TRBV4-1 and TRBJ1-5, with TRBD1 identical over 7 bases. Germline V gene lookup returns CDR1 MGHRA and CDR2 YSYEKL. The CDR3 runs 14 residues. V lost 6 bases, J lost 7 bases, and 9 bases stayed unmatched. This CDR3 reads CASRDRAELQPQHF. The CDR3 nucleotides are TGCGCCAGCAGAGACAGGGCAGAGTTACAGCCCCAGCATTTT.

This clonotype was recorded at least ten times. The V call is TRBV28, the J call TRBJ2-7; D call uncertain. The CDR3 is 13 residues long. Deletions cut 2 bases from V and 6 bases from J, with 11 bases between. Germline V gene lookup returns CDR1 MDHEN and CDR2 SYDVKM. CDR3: CASSLGGPSEQYF. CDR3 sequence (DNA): TGTGCCAGCAGTTTAGGTGGCCCCTCCGAGCAGTACTTC.

The CDR3 region has the DNA TGTGCCGGAAACCGGGACTCAGGGAATAATGAGCAGTTCTTC. This encodes CAGNRDSGNNEQFF. V usage is TRBV2 and J usage is TRBJ2-1, with a tentative D call TRBD2 (6 bases). Trimming shortened V by 11 bases and J by 7 bases, and 21 bases separated the two germline ends. This CDR3 has 14 residues. Germline V gene data show CDR1 as SNHLY and CDR2 as FYNNEI.

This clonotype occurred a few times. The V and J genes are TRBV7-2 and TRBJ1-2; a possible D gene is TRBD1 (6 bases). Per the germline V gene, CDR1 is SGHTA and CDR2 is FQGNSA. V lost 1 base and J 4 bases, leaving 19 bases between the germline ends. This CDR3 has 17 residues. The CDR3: CASSLVPPQDSTYGYTF. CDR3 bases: TGTGCCAGCAGCTTAGTCCCCCCCCAGGACAGTACCTATGGCTACACCTTC.

Here the CDR3 DNA reads TGTGCCAGCAGCCAAGATATAGGGATTCACTATGGCTACACCTTC. The encoded protein is CASSQDIGIHYGYTF. The chain recombines TRBV4-2 with TRBJ1-2; D is ambiguous. Germline values: CDR1 LGHNA, CDR2 YNFKEQ. This CDR3 is built from 15 residues. V was cut by 0 bases and J by 3 bases, with 11 bases left in between.

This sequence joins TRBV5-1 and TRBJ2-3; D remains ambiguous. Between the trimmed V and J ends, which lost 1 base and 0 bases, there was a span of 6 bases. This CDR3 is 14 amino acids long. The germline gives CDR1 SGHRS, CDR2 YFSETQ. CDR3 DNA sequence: TGCGCCAGCAGCTTGCCTTCTAGCACAGATACGCAGTATTTT. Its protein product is CASSLPSSTDTQYF.

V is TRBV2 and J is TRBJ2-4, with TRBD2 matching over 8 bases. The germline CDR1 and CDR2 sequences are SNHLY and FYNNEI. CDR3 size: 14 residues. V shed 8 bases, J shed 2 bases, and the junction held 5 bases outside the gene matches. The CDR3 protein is CASRTGGTKNIQYF. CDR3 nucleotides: TGTGCCAGCCGGACGGGAGGGACCAAAAACATTCAGTACTTC.

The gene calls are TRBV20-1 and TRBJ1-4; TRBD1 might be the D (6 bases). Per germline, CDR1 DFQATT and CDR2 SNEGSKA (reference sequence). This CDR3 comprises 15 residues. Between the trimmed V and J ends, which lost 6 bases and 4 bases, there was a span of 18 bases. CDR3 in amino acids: CSASGGPGVNEKLFF. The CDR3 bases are TGCAGTGCCTCAGGCGGGCCAGGGGTTAATGAAAAACTGTTTTTT.

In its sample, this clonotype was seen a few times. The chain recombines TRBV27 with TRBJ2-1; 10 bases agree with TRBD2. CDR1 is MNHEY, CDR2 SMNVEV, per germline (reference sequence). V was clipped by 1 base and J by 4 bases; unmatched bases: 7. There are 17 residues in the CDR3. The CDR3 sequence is CASSLLIRTSGYNEQFF. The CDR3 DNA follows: TGTGCCAGCAGTTTATTGATAAGGACTAGCGGTTACAATGAGCAGTTCTTC.

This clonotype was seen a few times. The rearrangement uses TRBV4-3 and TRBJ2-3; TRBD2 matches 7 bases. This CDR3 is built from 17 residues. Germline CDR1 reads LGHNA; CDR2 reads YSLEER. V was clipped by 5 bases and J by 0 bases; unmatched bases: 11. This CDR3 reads CASSSRLAEPSTDTQYF. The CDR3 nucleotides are TGCGCCAGCAGCAGTCGGCTAGCGGAGCCTAGCACAGATACGCAGTATTTT.

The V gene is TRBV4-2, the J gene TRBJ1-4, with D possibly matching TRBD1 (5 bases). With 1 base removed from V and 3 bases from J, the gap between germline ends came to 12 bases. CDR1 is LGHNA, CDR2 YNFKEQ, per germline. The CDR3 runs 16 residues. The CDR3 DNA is TGTGCCAGCAGCCAAGTTAGGGACTCGGCTAATGAAAAACTGTTTTTT. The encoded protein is CASSQVRDSANEKLFF.

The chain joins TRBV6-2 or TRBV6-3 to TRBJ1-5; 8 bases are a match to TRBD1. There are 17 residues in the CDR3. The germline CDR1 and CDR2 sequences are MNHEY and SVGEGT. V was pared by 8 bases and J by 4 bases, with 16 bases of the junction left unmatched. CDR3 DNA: TGTGCCAGCTGGACTTCGACAGGGGCCCTAGTGAATCAGCCCCAGCATTTT. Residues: CASWTSTGALVNQPQHF.

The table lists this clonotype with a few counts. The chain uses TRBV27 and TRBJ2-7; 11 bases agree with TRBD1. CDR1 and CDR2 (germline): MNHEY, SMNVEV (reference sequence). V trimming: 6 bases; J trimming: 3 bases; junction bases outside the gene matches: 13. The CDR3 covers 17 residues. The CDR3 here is CASSPIPLGTGGYEQYF. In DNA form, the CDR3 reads TGTGCCAGCAGCCCTATTCCTCTCGGGACAGGGGGCTACGAGCAGTACTTC.

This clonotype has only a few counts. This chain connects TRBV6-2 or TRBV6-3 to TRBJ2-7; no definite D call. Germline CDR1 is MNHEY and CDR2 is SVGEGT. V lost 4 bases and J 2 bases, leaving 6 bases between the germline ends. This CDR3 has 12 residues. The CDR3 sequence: CASSWPAYEQYF. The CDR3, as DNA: TGTGCCAGCAGTTGGCCGGCCTACGAGCAGTACTTC.

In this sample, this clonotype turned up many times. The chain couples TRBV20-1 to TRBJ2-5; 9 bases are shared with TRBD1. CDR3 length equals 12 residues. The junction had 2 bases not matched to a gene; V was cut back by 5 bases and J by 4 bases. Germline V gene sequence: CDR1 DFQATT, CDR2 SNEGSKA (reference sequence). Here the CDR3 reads CSASGQGETQYF. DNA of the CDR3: TGCAGTGCTTCGGGACAGGGAGAGACCCAGTACTTC.

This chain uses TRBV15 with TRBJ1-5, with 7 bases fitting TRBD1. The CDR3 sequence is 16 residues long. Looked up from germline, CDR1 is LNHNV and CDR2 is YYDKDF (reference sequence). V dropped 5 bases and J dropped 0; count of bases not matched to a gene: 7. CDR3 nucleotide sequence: TGTGCCACCAGCGGGAGGGACAGCCCTAGCAATCAGCCCCAGCATTTT. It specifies CATSGRDSPSNQPQHF.

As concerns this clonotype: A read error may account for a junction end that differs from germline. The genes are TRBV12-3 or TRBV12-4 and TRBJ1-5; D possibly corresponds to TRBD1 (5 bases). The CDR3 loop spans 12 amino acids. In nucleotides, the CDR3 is TGTGCCTGCAGTTTTGACAGTCAGCCCCAGCATTTT. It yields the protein CACSFDSQPQHF.

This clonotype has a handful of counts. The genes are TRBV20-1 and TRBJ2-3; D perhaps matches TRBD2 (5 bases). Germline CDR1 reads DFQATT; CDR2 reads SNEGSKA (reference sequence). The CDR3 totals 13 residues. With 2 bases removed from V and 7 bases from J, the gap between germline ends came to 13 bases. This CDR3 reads CSARLDSANTQYF. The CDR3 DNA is TGCAGTGCTAGACTGGACTCCGCAAATACGCAGTATTTT.

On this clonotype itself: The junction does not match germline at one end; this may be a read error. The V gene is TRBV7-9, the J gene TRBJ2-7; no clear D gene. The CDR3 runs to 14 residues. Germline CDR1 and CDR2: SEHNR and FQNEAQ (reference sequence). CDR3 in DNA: TGTGCCAGCAGCTTAGCTGAGATCTCCCACGAGCGGTACTTC. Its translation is CASSLAEISHERYF.

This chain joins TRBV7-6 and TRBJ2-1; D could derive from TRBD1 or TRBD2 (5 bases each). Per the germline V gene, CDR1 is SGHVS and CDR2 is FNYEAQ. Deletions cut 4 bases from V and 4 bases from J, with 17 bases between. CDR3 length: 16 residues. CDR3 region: CASSSHPGPPYNEQFF. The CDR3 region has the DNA TGTGCCAGCAGCTCCCACCCGGGGCCCCCTTACAATGAGCAGTTCTTC. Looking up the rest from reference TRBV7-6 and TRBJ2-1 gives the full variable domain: GAGVSQSPRYKVTKRGQDVALRCDPISGHVSLYWYRQALGQGPEFLTYFNYEAQQDKSGLPNDRFSAERPEGSISTLTIQRTEQRDSAMYRCASSSHPGPPYNEQFFGPGTRLTVL.

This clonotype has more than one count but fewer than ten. The CDR3 DNA reads TGTGCCAGCGGGCATTTCTACAATGAGCAGTACTTC. Protein product: CASGHFYNEQYF. The chain joins TRBV12-3 or TRBV12-4 to TRBJ2-5, with D uncertain. V was trimmed by 8 bases and J by 11 bases, leaving 18 bases between them. This CDR3 spans 12 amino acids.

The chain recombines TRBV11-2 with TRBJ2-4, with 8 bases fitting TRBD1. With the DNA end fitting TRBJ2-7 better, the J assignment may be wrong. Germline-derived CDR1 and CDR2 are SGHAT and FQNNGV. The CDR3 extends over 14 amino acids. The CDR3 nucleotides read TGTGCCAGCAGCTTCGCGACAGGGGAGTACGAGCAGTACTTC. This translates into CASSFATGEYEQYF.

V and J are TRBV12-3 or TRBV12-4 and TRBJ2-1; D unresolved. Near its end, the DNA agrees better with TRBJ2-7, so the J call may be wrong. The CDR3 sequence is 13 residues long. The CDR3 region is CAISVRSYNEQYF. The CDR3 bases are TGTGCAATTTCAGTCCGCTCCTACAATGAGCAGTACTTC.

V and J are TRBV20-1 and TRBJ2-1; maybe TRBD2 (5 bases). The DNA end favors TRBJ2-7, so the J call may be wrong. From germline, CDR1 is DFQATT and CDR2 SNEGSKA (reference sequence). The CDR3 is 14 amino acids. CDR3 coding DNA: TGCAGTGCTAGTAGCGCGAGCTCCTACAATGAGCAGTACTTC. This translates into CSASSASSYNEQYF.

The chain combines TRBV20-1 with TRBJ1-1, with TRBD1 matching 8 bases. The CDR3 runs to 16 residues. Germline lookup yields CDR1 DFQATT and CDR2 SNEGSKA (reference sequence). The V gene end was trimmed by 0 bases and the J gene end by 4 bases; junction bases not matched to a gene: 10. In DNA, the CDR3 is TGCAGTGCTAGAGATCTCTTTGGGCAGGGGGCCACTGAAGCTTTCTTT. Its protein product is CSARDLFGQGATEAFF.